This T cell receptor beta chain came from a study of PD-L1 blockade in urothelial cancer (TCRdb year 2017). General notes on the study: All patients started therapy around 2014 and received atezolizumab 1,200 mg intravenously every 3 weeks. Blood samples yielded a median of about 150,000 T cells and roughly 83,000 unique TCRs, with median clonality 0.080. Blood samples were analyzed at 3 weeks after treatment start (second dose) and at 6 weeks after treatment start. Twenty-nine patients had pretreatment blood TCR-seq, about 24 had at least one posttreatment blood collection, and about 24 had tumor TCR-seq. Durable clinical benefit was achieved by nine patients and was not achieved by 20 patients. Pretreatment tumor samples, along with matched peripheral blood serially collected before and after atezolizumab treatment, were subjected to TCR sequencing. An ECOG performance status of 0 or 1 was recorded for the patients, and 0 to 3 prior chemotherapy regimens had been received by the patients. In the same patients who had TCR sequencing, pretreatment tumors also underwent whole exome sequencing and RNA sequencing. Somatic, immune and clinical correlates of response to PD-L1 blockade with atezolizumab in urothelial cancer were the focus of an exploratory multi-omic analysis. Durable clinical benefit was defined as progression-free survival longer than 6 months, and TCR features were also tested against progression-free and overall survival. About nine tenths of the roughly 30 patients were males with bladder-origin urothelial cancer, and about 65% of the roughly 30 reported a prior smoking history.

The time point label here, explained by the study, means: pretreatment peripheral blood. The cohort comprised fewer than 35 patients with locally advanced or metastatic urothelial carcinoma treated at Memorial Sloan Kettering on a trial protocol. Peripheral blood mononuclear cells were collected pretreatment and during treatment, at between 1 and 8 total time points per patient. The Qiagen DNeasy Blood extraction kit was used to purify genomic DNA from total PBMCs and tumor samples. PBMCs were collected pretreatment and during treatment and were isolated and stored as previously described. Synthetic TCR analog templates were spiked into each PCR to estimate absolute template abundance from read counts. The immunoSEQ assay was used to amplify TCRbeta CDR3 regions from genomic DNA with bias-controlled V and J gene primers. Rearranged TCRbeta segments were sequenced at approximately 20X coverage. Under the source paper's analysis protocol: Clustering was used to correct sequencing errors, and CDR3s were annotated against IMGT to assign V, D and J genes. Out-of-frame and stop-codon sequences were excluded, and only productive TCRbeta rearrangements were used in downstream analyses. To compute clonality, Shannon entropy was normalized by the log of the number of unique productive sequences and then subtracted from one. Fisher's exact test with Benjamini-Hochberg correction, using a cutoff of adjusted p below 0.01, was how clones that differed between time points or between blood and tumor were identified. Sourced from immuneACCESS, this table was stored by TCRdb with only in-frame sequences that have V and J called. A share of the clones is absent; for the studies checked, an unresolved V gene accounts for under half, and the remainder has no known explanation. V and J calls plus clone size are reproduced from that table; the DNA served to infer D and trimming. The sample table shows 95,000 to 100,000 clones, and around 86% are seen once. The ten largest clones take up 1.5% to 2.5% of the sample.

General study outcomes and caveats: Because of the small sample size (n of about 29) and the many exploratory analyses performed, the results are intended to be regarded as hypothesis-generating. Among patients with durable benefit, tumor-associated TCR clones showed greater expansion in peripheral blood 3 weeks after treatment started (n ≈ 23, p = 0.022). A pretreatment peripheral blood TCR clonality below the median was linked to improved progression-free and overall survival.

In regard to this clone: Its antigen remains unidentified. No base quality information exists; no much larger clone differs at one position.

This TCR was recovered from a man in his 60s with urothelial cancer. The starting material was PBMCs, obtained around atezolizumab (anti-PD-L1) treatment.

Here is the DNA: TGTGCCAGCAGTCCATTTAGGGGGCAGGGGGGCTACACCTTC. It encodes CASSPFRGQGGYTF. Recombination joined TRBV6-5 with TRBJ1-2; TRBD1 agrees with 7 junctional bases. From the cysteine through the phenylalanine, the CDR3 covers 14 amino acids. Only the CDR3 DNA stays, 42 bases, in frame from base 1. The germline V gene gives CDR1 as MNHEY and CDR2 as SVGAGI. Trimming removed 5 bases from V and 8 bases from J; the gene matches leave 11 bases unexplained.